One T cell receptor (beta chain) is described in this entry. Antigen unknown. The PCR made use of 60 Vbeta and 13 Jbeta primers. Assay: immunoSEQ multiplex PCR; the TCRdb copy retains only in-frame clones and omits some. This sample contains some 110,000 clones. This sample is drawn from a study of cytomegalovirus exposure and HLA in healthy donors. Across the study: Genotyping showed 70% to 90% of fewer than 500 donors falling in the Caucasian-associated ancestry cluster.

General study points: The authors enumerated around 150 TCR beta chains as linked to cytomegalovirus. Exclusion as indistinguishable affected some V segments, including TRBV6-2 and TRBV6-3. Most TCR sequences were seen very rarely across donors, but some public TCRs occurred in many.

Germline CDR1 reads LNHNV; CDR2 reads YYDKDF (reference sequence). This CDR3 has 21 amino acids. J gave up 1 base and V 5 bases, and 19 bases lay outside the gene matches. The chain combines TRBV15 with TRBJ2-1; 11 bases align to TRBD2. The sequencing input was PBMCs. This TCR was recovered from a man between 40 and 49 years old in good health and CMV-seropositive. CDR3 sequence reads: CATSPKDALAGVGGSYNEQFF. For the CDR3, the DNA is TGTGCCACCAGCCCAAAGGATGCACTAGCGGGAGTAGGTGGGTCCTACAATGAGCAGTTCTTC. Together with reference TRBV15 and TRBJ2-1, the CDR3 gives the full variable domain: DAMVIQNPRYQVTQFGKPVTLSCSQTLNHNVMYWYQQKSSQAPKLLFHYYDKDFNNEADTPDNFQSRRPNTSFCFLDIRSPGLGDTAMYLCATSPKDALAGVGGSYNEQFFGPGTRLTVL.